This TCR beta chain stems from a study of beta chain features in type 1 diabetes. Study summary: Comparable age, gender and cell yields were observed in patients relative to healthy donors.

Expressed TCRB transcripts were sequenced after all isolated RNA was converted to cDNA. Method: immunoSEQ multiplex PCR; TCRdb's copy keeps in-frame clones and lacks some. This sample has tens of thousands of clones; under 35% occur once, and the top ten carry 0.4% to 0.45%. Researchers reported sorting CD4+ naive, central memory, regulatory and stem cell-like memory cells via CD45RO/CCR7/CD25/CD127/CD95/CD27. Populations isolated by sorting all had purity greater than 95%. This CDR3 has 13 amino acids. With 8 bases clipped from V and 9 bases from J, the junction kept 7 bases outside the gene matches. Per germline, CDR1 LNHDA and CDR2 SQIVND (reference sequence). Study-wide results and limits: Researchers could not determine here whether HLA type influences TCRB rearrangement.

This clone was counted between two and nine times. What it binds is not known. The chain couples TRBV19 to TRBJ2-1; 10 bases are a match to TRBD2. The sample was stem cell memory CD4+ T cells from blood. The receptor was derived from a woman younger than 35 in good health. The CDR3 region is CASYSSGGGEQFF. In DNA, the CDR3 is TGTGCCAGTTATTCTAGCGGGGGTGGTGAGCAGTTCTTC.